This TCR beta chain was found in a study of naive and memory T cell subsets. This CDR3 region has 17 residues. The germline gives CDR1 MNHEY, CDR2 SVGEGT. Trimming cost V 8 bases and J 0 bases; bases outside gene matches: 13. The beta constant-region primer was an equimolar mix of two oligonucleotides covering TRBC1 and TRBC2. Nested alpha and beta constant-region primers with the SP2 primer drove four PCR rounds on ligated cDNA. TCRdb processed the UMI-ligation and nested PCR reads anew with MiXCR; each CDR3 protein has one entry. This sample has approximately 150,000 distinct CDR3 sequences; 20% to 25% occur once, and the top ten carry 0.11%. The sample holds one count of this clonotype. Its target is unknown. Study conclusions and caveats: Possibly reflecting memory cells re-expressing CD45RA, a few larger clonotypes occurred in naive repertoires, especially CD8. Diversity fell and Gini index rose from naive through CM, EM, EMRA.

This receptor was identified in a human donor in good health. Input material: naive CD4+ T cells from blood. The chain has TRBV6-2 or TRBV6-3 and TRBJ2-1; 7 bases agree with TRBD2. The DNA for the CDR3 is TGTGCCAGCTCATACGTCTATCGCGGGAGCTCCTACAATGAGCAGTTCTTC. Protein sequence: CASSYVYRGSSYNEQFF.